The rows below give T cell receptor beta chains drawn from one sample of a study of blood T cell repertoires in COVID-19. Generated by immunoSEQ multiplex PCR, the TCRdb table keeps only in-frame clones and is missing some. The repertoire has 200,000 to 250,000 clones, roughly 83% of them found once; the top ten carry around 12%. The sequenced material came from peripheral blood. The receptor source for this set is an elderly man with acute or convalescent COVID-19. CDR3s include the opening cysteine and the closing phenylalanine or tryptophan. A D gene is named only where the DNA matches it firmly. Clone size, where shown, is once, few, many, or a class for clones that have expanded.

>TRBJ2-1|12|TRBD2|.|TRBV5-4
TGTGCCAGCAGCCAACCGGGGGGGGAGCAGTTCTTC
CASSQPGGEQFF
>TRBJ2-3|17|.|.|TRBV5-4
TGTGCCAGCAGCCCACACCGGGACTCAAGGAGCACAGATACGCAGTATTTT
CASSPHRDSRSTDTQYF
>TRBJ1-6|14|TRBD1|.|TRBV7-9
TGTGCCAGCAGCTCCGGGACAGGGCAATGGACCCTCCACTTT
CASSSGTGQWTLHF
>TRBJ2-2|16|.|few|TRBV7-3
TGTGCCAGCAGTTCAACAGGGATTTTTAACACCGGGGAGCTGTTTTTT
CASSSTGIFNTGELFF
>TRBJ2-1|13|TRBD2|.|TRBV15
TGTGCCACCAGCAGACGGGGGGTAGACGAGCAGTTCTTC
CATSRRGVDEQFF
>TRBJ2-5|15|TRBD2|.|TRBV7-9
TGTGCCAGCAGCTTAGTAGGCCTAGCGGGAGAGACCCAGTACTTC
CASSLVGLAGETQYF
>TRBJ2-3|14|TRBD2|.|TRBV4-2
TGTGCCAGCAGCCAAGGGGGGGGACGGGATACGCAGTATTTT
CASSQGGGRDTQYF
>TRBJ2-1|14|.|.|TRBV5-1
TGCGCCAGCAGCCCCAGGGACTCCTACAATGAGCAGTTCTTC
CASSPRDSYNEQFF
>TRBJ2-7|15|.|.|TRBV5-6
TGTGCCAGCAGCCCCAATCCGACAGGTAGCTACGAGCAGTACTTC
CASSPNPTGSYEQYF
>TRBJ2-1|17|TRBD2|.|TRBV24-1
TGTGCCACCAGTGATTTAGGACTAGCGGGAGGGCTAAGTGAGCAGTTCTTC
CATSDLGLAGGLSEQFF
>TRBJ1-3|14|.|.|TRBV3-1/TRBV3-2
TGTGCCAGCAGCCAAGATCCCCACGAGGGCACCATATATTTT
CASSQDPHEGTIYF
>TRBJ1-2|14|TRBD1|.|TRBV6-5
TGTGCCAGCAGTAAGATCGGGACAGGGAACGGCTACACCTTC
CASSKIGTGNGYTF
>TRBJ2-1|15|TRBD1|once|TRBV4-2
TGTGCCAGCAGCCCTTGGGACAGGGTAGACAATGAGCAGTTCTTC
CASSPWDRVDNEQFF
>TRBJ1-2|14|TRBD1|.|TRBV6-5
TGTGCCAGCAGTCCTCGTTACAGGGGTGAAGGCTACACCTTC
CASSPRYRGEGYTF
>TRBJ2-5|15|.|.|TRBV6-4
TGTGCCAGCAGTGCCAGCGCGGGTACGGGGGAGACCCAGTACTTC
CASSASAGTGETQYF
>TRBJ1-1|13|.|.|TRBV2
TGTGCCAACAAGCAGGAAATGAACACTGAAGCTTTCTTT
CANKQEMNTEAFF
>TRBJ2-7|13|TRBD1|.|TRBV5-1
TGCGCCAGCAGCTTCGGGACAGGGTACGAGCAGTACTTC
CASSFGTGYEQYF
>TRBJ1-4|11|.|.|TRBV19
TGTGCCAGTAGTCATAATGAAAAACTGTTTTTT
CASSHNEKLFF
>TRBJ1-1|17|TRBD1|.|TRBV18
TGTGCCAGCTCAGTAAAGACAGGGGGCATTGAGCACACTGAAGCTTTCTTT
CASSVKTGGIEHTEAFF
>TRBJ1-2|15|.|.|TRBV11-2
TGTGCCAGCAGCTTAGTTGCCGGGGTCGGGTATGGCTACACCTTC
CASSLVAGVGYGYTF
>TRBJ1-4|14|TRBD1|few|TRBV19
TGTGCCAGTAGTCTCGGGACAGAATATGAAAAACTGTTTTTT
CASSLGTEYEKLFF
>TRBJ2-2|18|TRBD2|few|TRBV6-1
TGTGCCAGCAGTGAAGCGGGCGGGAGGGCCGACAGTACCGGGGAGCTGTTTTTT
CASSEAGGRADSTGELFF
>TRBJ1-4|14|TRBD1|.|TRBV6-1
TGTGCCAGCAGTGAAGGACAGGGCGGCGAAAAACTGTTTTTT
CASSEGQGGEKLFF
>TRBJ1-6|14|.|.|TRBV27
TGTGCCAGCAGTTTAGCGGGGGTTAATTCACCCCTCCACTTT
CASSLAGVNSPLHF
>TRBJ2-5|17|.|.|TRBV4-2
TGTGCCAGCAGCCAAGATCCCGCAGGGCTACCGGCAGAGACCCAGTACTTC
CASSQDPAGLPAETQYF
>TRBJ2-7|15|TRBD1|.|TRBV3-1/TRBV3-2
TGTGCCAGCAGCCCCGGGACAGGGAGAGGCTACGAGCAGTACTTC
CASSPGTGRGYEQYF
>TRBJ1-2|14|.|.|TRBV6-5
TGTGCCAGCAGCGCCAACAGGAATAACTATGGCTACACCTTC
CASSANRNNYGYTF
>TRBJ1-5|13|.|.|TRBV12-3/TRBV12-4
TGTGCCAGCAGGGTTGGGTCGGGTCAGCCCCAGCATTTT
CASRVGSGQPQHF
>TRBJ1-4|12|.|.|TRBV6-5
TGTGCCAGCAGCGTTCACAGGGAAAAACTGTTTTTT
CASSVHREKLFF
>TRBJ1-5|15|.|.|TRBV6-5
TGTGCCAGCGAGGCATTCGGATATGGCAATCAGCCCCAGCATTTT
CASEAFGYGNQPQHF
>TRBJ2-1|16|.|.|TRBV6-5
TGTGCCAGCAGTTACTCTAGGGGGGGCAAATACAATGAGCAGTTCTTC
CASSYSRGGKYNEQFF
>TRBJ2-1|15|TRBD2|.|TRBV28
TGTGCCAGCAGTCTGCCGGGGGGGCCATCGAATGAGCAGTTCTTC
CASSLPGGPSNEQFF
>TRBJ1-6|16|.|.|TRBV5-1
TGCGCCAGCAGCCCGGGGGGGAGCTCCTATAATTCACCCCTCCACTTT
CASSPGGSSYNSPLHF
>TRBJ2-2|15|TRBD1|.|TRBV7-2
TGTGCCAGCAGCCGGCAGGGGGTGAACACCGGGGAGCTGTTTTTT
CASSRQGVNTGELFF
>TRBJ1-1|11|TRBD1|.|TRBV7-9
TGTGCCAGCAGTTTAGGGGGCCAAGCTTTCTTT
CASSLGGQAFF
>TRBJ1-2|18|TRBD1|.|TRBV28
TGTGCCAGCAGGGACTTAATGGGGGACAGGGAAAGCCTCTATGGCTACACCTTC
CASRDLMGDRESLYGYTF
>TRBJ1-1|15|.|once|TRBV4-1
TGCGCCAGCAGCCAGCCCGACAGCCCGAACACTGAAGCTTTCTTT
CASSQPDSPNTEAFF
>TRBJ2-7|12|.|.|TRBV2
TGTGCCAGCAGGAAGGGGGTCGACGAGCAGTACTTC
CASRKGVDEQYF
>TRBJ1-1|14|TRBD1|.|TRBV29-1
TGCAGCTGTACAGGGGGCTTGATGAACACTGAAGCTTTCTTT
CSCTGGLMNTEAFF
>TRBJ1-2|12|.|.|TRBV7-9
TGTGCCAGCAGCTCTCAGGGGTATGGCTACACCTTC
CASSSQGYGYTF
>TRBJ2-1|15|TRBD2|.|TRBV6-5
TGTGCCAGCATGATTAGCGGGGACCCCTACAATGAGCAGTTCTTC
CASMISGDPYNEQFF
>TRBJ1-5|15|.|.|TRBV19
TGTGCCAGTAGTATGGCCCGGGAGTACAATCAGCCCCAGCATTTT
CASSMAREYNQPQHF
>TRBJ1-1|14|.|.|TRBV7-2
TGTGCCAGCAGCGTTACAGGTTTTAAAACTGAAGCTTTCTTT
CASSVTGFKTEAFF
>TRBJ1-5|16|TRBD1|.|TRBV19
TGTGCCAGTAGGGAGTGGAGCAGGGGGATAGATCAGCCCCAGCATTTT
CASREWSRGIDQPQHF
>TRBJ2-7|16|TRBD1|.|TRBV5-1
TGCGCCAGCAGCTTGGATACAGGGACAGGCCGACAATGGGAGTACTTC
CASSLDTGTGRQWEYF
>TRBJ1-2|12|.|.|TRBV28
TGTGCCAGCAGTTCCAATCTGAGGGGCTACACCTTC
CASSSNLRGYTF
>TRBJ2-7|13|TRBD1|.|TRBV14
TGTGCCAGCAGCAAGGCAGGGGGCTACGAGCAGTACTTC
CASSKAGGYEQYF
>TRBJ2-2|13|.|once|TRBV10-2
TGCGCCAGCAGTGATTCAGGGGCCGGGGAGCTGTTTTTT
CASSDSGAGELFF